This T cell receptor beta chain was identified in a study of shared clonotypes between healthy human individuals (dated by TCRdb to the early 2020s). For context, the study as a whole: A couple of women and a few men aged 18 to 49 years were included in the cohort. For each donor, CD4 naive and CD4 memory were each run on three plates, CD8 naive on two plates, and CD8 memory on one plate. The study deeply sequenced blood TCR repertoires of 5 or 6 healthy adults to estimate repertoire size and the extent of clonotype sharing between individuals. To increase sequencing depth and limit assay-specific biases, different laboratories used diverse techniques to prepare libraries and sequence TCR repertoires. Per donor, leukapheresis produced somewhere between about 0.85 and 10 billion PBMCs. Study-wide conclusions, independent of this receptor: Across a handful of donors, roughly 5.1% of naive CD4, over 3% of naive CD8, around 2.5% of memory CD4, and roughly 0.41% of memory CD8 clonotypes were shared. Sampling was restricted to blood, and TCR repertoires in tissues likely differ from the TCR repertoires found in blood. Even with the large sequencing depth, rarefaction of the sorted-subset datasets indicated that sequencing was incomplete. Compared with non-shared clonotypes, clonotypes shared by all four sorted-subset donors had higher generation probabilities. Larger estimated clonotype richness was generally found for naive subsets than for memory subsets. Because the study included a small number of donors, the genetic and exposure-history diversity represented was limited. Based on pairwise subsampling, the degree of clonotype sharing among donors was expected to be affected by sequencing depth.

Comments on this clone: The specificity of this receptor is unknown. Per-base quality was not reported, and no clone a single base away is much larger than it.

Deletion took 2 bases off V and 7 bases off J, with a span of 8 bases between the germline ends. From a lookup of the germline V gene, CDR1 and CDR2 are MDHEN and SYDVKM. CDR3 length: 12 amino acids, cysteine to phenylalanine. Just the 36-base CDR3 DNA is kept, in frame starting at base 1. TCR CDR3 regions were amplified from genomic DNA by multiplex PCR using the deep immunoSEQ assay. For each cell subset, the extracted genomic DNA was distributed evenly across all wells of several immunoSEQ 96-well plates, and each plate served as one replicate. Each replicate PCR for sorted subsets received around 210 ng genomic DNA, equal to some 32,000 T cell genomes. Purified libraries were measured with a Qubit 3.0 fluorometer, size-checked on a Bioanalyzer 2100, and measured again with the KAPA Library Quantification kit. Each immunoSEQ 96-well plate was sequenced on its own single-read 150-cycle Illumina NextSeq 550 flow cell. Under the source paper's analysis protocol: Because only junctional sequences without quality scores were contained in the immunoSEQ output, filtering matching that applied to full-length reads could not be performed. To assign V/J genes and CDR3, sequences were annotated against IMGT germline references using PyIR, a Python wrapper for IgBLAST v1.9. Reads with weak V/J assignments (E-value above 1e-6), missing CDR3, stop codons, out-of-frame junctions, or ambiguous translated residues were removed. A V3J clonotype was defined by an identical inferred V gene, J gene, and CDR3 amino acid sequence. The percentage overlap between two repertoires was calculated by dividing the number of shared unique clonotypes by the size of the smaller repertoire. Repertoire richness was assessed with RTK rarefaction, the Chao1 estimator, and Recon v2.1 estimates of unobserved clonotypes. For all TCRbeta clonotypes obtained by the gDNA method from a handful of donors, generation probabilities were computed with OLGA. The immuneACCESS repertoire file appears here via TCRdb, limited to in-frame rearrangements. These files lack a portion of the clones; in checked studies, under half of the deficit traces to unresolved V genes, and the cause of the others is not known. That table gives V, J and clone size, and the DNA gave D and trimming. Counted in this sample were 550,000 to 750,000 clones; roughly 96% of them appeared once. The top ten clonotypes cover 0.09% to 0.13% of the sample.

CD8 naive samples were obtained by positive selection for CCR7 among CD45RO-negative cells, yielding a CD45RA+CCR7+ population from which TemRA cells were excluded. Healthy HIV-negative adults with no recently reported acute infections or vaccinations were included as donors. Every donor was a Caucasian adult residing in Nashville, Tennessee, USA. Blood was collected by leukapheresis, and PBMCs were isolated by Ficoll-Histopaque density gradient centrifugation and then cryopreserved in liquid nitrogen vapor phase. Purity and quantity of every magnetically sorted T cell population were checked by analytical flow cytometry. Each sorted fraction had its genomic DNA isolated and then quantified by UV absorbance on a Nanodrop 2000c.

The sequence derives from a woman aged 25 to 45 in good health. The chain is assembled from TRBV28 and TRBJ1-1, with the D gene too uncertain to name. The sequencing sample was made of naive CD8+ T cells sorted from blood. In the paper's terms, the cell subset or site label means: CD45RA+CCR7+. In nucleotide form, the sequence is TGTGCCAGCAGTTTAGGTTTGGTTGAAGCTTTCTTT. The encoded protein is CASSLGLVEAFF.